This T cell receptor beta chain was retrieved from a study of early T cells in non-severe SARS-CoV-2 infection. This clonotype has more than one count but fewer than ten. Tagging with unique molecular identifiers was applied to individual cDNA molecules. Using its own MiXCR run on the 5' RACE reads, TCRdb lists one record per CDR3 protein. The data contain about 33,000 distinct CDR3 sequences, about 5% of them singletons. The CDR3 is 16 residues long. Germline CDR1 reads SNHLY; CDR2 reads FYNNEI. Trimming took 5 bases from V and 4 from J, leaving 20 bases between them. Specimen: whole blood. This receptor was taken from an adult who was a healthcare worker with PCR-confirmed SARS-CoV-2 infection or an uninfected control (not recorded which). The chain is built from TRBV2 and TRBJ1-2; D ambiguous. The CDR3 DNA reads TGTGCCAGCAGTAGGGCCGGTGAGGGCGCGAGCTATGGCTACACCTTC. Protein: CASSRAGEGASYGYTF.